This T cell receptor beta chain was captured by sequencing in a study of response to subunit inactivated influenza vaccine. The V and J ends lost 2 bases and 7 bases respectively, with 5 bases between them. CDR3 length equals 11 residues. Per the germline V gene, CDR1 is MNHNS and CDR2 is SASEGT. General study findings and limits: With each seasonal influenza vaccination, the authors suggested, few new T cells are recruited.

This clonotype was seen a few times. The antigen is unknown. One base away lies a much larger clone, so this may be a sequencing read error. TCRdb reprocessed the RT-PCR reads via MiXCR and lists one record per CDR3 protein. The sample includes 500,000 to 550,000 distinct CDR3 sequences, approximately 7.2% of them seen just once. V is TRBV6-1 and J is TRBJ2-5, with D uncertain. This TCR derives from a man between 50 and 69 years old who received an inactivated influenza vaccine. This specimen consisted of PBMCs from blood, obtained around 25 months after vaccination. CDR3 loop: CASSEWGTQYF. CDR3 sequence (DNA): TGTGCCAGCAGTGAATGGGGGACCCAGTACTTC.